This TCR beta chain appears in the sequencing data of a study of cytomegalovirus exposure and HLA in healthy donors. The study's findings and limits: Later, an analysis showed that TCR beta chains associated with HLA were more clonally expanded than others that were equally common. In a later analysis, productive TCRs from donors in an Asian-associated ancestry cluster reportedly carried fewer N-insertions than the cohort mean. Prior analysis indicated that the majority of TCR beta V segments exhibited productivity approximately 87% or approximately 30% of the time.

Points on this clone: The antigen remains undetermined.

PCR amplification relied on 60 Vbeta primers (plus 13 Jbeta primers). Method: immunoSEQ multiplex PCR; TCRdb's copy keeps in-frame clones and lacks some. The sample has some 190,000 clones; roughly 75% are singletons. Per germline, CDR1 LNHNV and CDR2 YYDKDF (reference sequence). CDR3 length: 15 amino acids. V was clipped by 5 bases and J by 0 bases; unmatched bases: 6. The clonotype was recovered from a woman aged 25-40 years in good health and CMV-seronegative. V usage is TRBV15 and J usage is TRBJ1-1; 7 positions match TRBD1. The source material was PBMCs. CDR3: CATSGGQFMNTEAFF. The CDR3 DNA reads as TGTGCCACCAGCGGGGGACAGTTCATGAACACTGAAGCTTTCTTT.